The 9 T cell receptor beta chains below all came from one sample that was sequenced in a study of glioma-infiltrating T cells after dendritic cell vaccination. Stated time point: after dendritic cell vaccination, including at tumor progression/relapse. Assay: immunoSEQ multiplex PCR; the TCRdb copy retains only in-frame clones and omits some. The data hold roughly 56,000 clones, with over 65% observed a single time. The sample was blood, taken after dendritic cell vaccination. These receptors were collected from a human donor with glioblastoma.

The chain joins TRBV6-5 to TRBJ2-1; 9 positions match TRBD2. In germline, CDR1 is MNHEY, CDR2 SVGAGI. The CDR3 has 15 residues. The ends lost 6 bases at V and 3 bases at J; junction bases unmatched: 6. The CDR3 DNA reads TGTGCCAGCAGCCAAGCGGGGGGCCTCTACAATGAGCAGTTCTTC. Protein: CASSQAGGLYNEQFF.

This chain joins TRBV27 and TRBJ1-2; 8 bases are shared with TRBD1. The CDR3 contains 14 residues. The germline V gene has CDR1 MNHEY and CDR2 SMNVEV (reference sequence). With V trimmed by 7 bases and J by 4 bases, 8 bases remained unmatched. The CDR3 nucleotides are TGTGCCAGCACCCCGCGGACAGGGACCTATGGCTACACCTTC. As protein: CASTPRTGTYGYTF.

Written as DNA, the CDR3 is TGTGCCTGGATGGGGGCGCGGAATTCACCCCTCCACTTT. This sequence encodes CAWMGARNSPLHF. The chain combines TRBV30 with TRBJ1-6, with D maybe TRBD1 (6 bases). With 4 bases removed from V and 7 bases from J, the gap between germline ends came to 11 bases. The CDR3 spans 13 residues. CDR1 and CDR2 (germline): GTSNPN, SVGIG (reference sequence).

This chain connects TRBV7-2 to TRBJ2-7; D is perhaps TRBD1 (6 bases). CDR1 is SGHTA and CDR2 is FQGNSA in the germline V gene. The V and J ends lost 5 bases and 3 bases respectively, with 14 bases between them. The length of the CDR3 is 14 residues. The CDR3 here is CASSLYATGYEQYF. CDR3 DNA: TGTGCCAGCAGCCTATACGCGACAGGCTACGAGCAGTACTTC. The full variable domain, its missing parts supplied by reference TRBV7-2 and TRBJ2-7, is GAGVSQSPSNKVTEKGKDVELRCDPISGHTALYWYRQSLGQGLEFLIYFQGNSAPDKSGLPSDRFSAERTGGSVSTLTIQRTQQEDSAVYLCASSLYATGYEQYFGPGTRLTVT.

This chain uses TRBV5-1 with TRBJ2-7; D not certain. CDR3 length equals 15 residues. The germline V gene encodes CDR1 SGHRS and CDR2 YFSETQ. Trimming took off 0 bases at V and 1 base at J, with 11 bases between the two ends. Written as DNA, the CDR3 is TGCGCCAGCAGCTTGGACAACACCAGGTCCTACGAGCAGTACTTC. Translating it yields CASSLDNTRSYEQYF.

This clone is a singleton in its sample. The CDR3 bases are TGCGCCAGCAGCCCACTGGCAGGGGACTACGAGCAGTACTTC. It is translated as CASSPLAGDYEQYF. The gene calls are TRBV4-3 and TRBJ2-7; TRBD1 is a possible D gene (6 bases). V gave up 4 bases and J gave up 3 bases, with 13 bases separating them. CDR1 is LGHNA, CDR2 YSLEER, per germline. The CDR3 contains 14 residues.

CDR3 residues: CASSLSYRDGYTF. CDR3 nucleotides: TGTGCCAGCAGTTTATCTTACAGGGATGGCTACACCTTC. The chain uses TRBV27 and TRBJ1-2, with a weak D call TRBD1 (6 bases). CDR1 is MNHEY and CDR2 is SMNVEV in the germline V gene (reference sequence). V lost 0 bases and J 6 bases, leaving 8 bases between the germline ends. CDR3 size: 13 residues.

The gene calls are TRBV11-3 and TRBJ2-2, with D hard to call. V lost 1 base and J 0 bases, leaving 9 bases between the germline ends. The CDR3 runs 16 residues. Germline CDR1 reads SGHNT; CDR2 reads YENEEA. This chain's CDR3 is CASSLGGDSNTGELFF. As DNA, the CDR3 is TGTGCCAGCAGCTTAGGCGGCGATTCGAACACCGGGGAGCTGTTTTTT.

The chain couples TRBV6-5 to TRBJ1-6; D gene ambiguous. Germline loops: CDR1 MNHEY, CDR2 SVGAGI. The V and J ends lost 0 bases and 7 bases respectively, with 10 bases between them. CDR3 length: 15 amino acids. The CDR3 loop reads CASSYSVAVNSPLHF. DNA of the CDR3: TGTGCCAGCAGTTACTCTGTCGCGGTAAATTCACCCCTCCACTTT.